The 26 T cell receptor beta chains given below trace back to one sample, sequenced in a study of T cells after yellow fever vaccination. TCRdb recomputed calls from the 5' RACE reads with MiXCR, one row per CDR3 protein. In the table there are about 53,000 distinct CDR3 sequences, around 6.5% of which are singletons. The source material was CD8+ T cells sorted from PBMCs, sampled on the day of the first yellow fever vaccination. These receptors were taken from a man aged 18 to 35 who received the YFV17D yellow fever vaccine.

The chain employs TRBV20-1 and TRBJ2-1; D unresolved. CDR1 DFQATT and CDR2 SNEGSKA come from the germline V gene (reference sequence). Trimming removed 7 bases from V and 2 bases from J, with 12 bases in between. The CDR3 has 13 amino acids. The CDR3 protein is CSVRRLAYNEQFF. CDR3 in DNA: TGCAGTGTGAGACGCCTAGCCTACAATGAGCAGTTCTTC.

This clonotype was detected ten times or more. The genes are TRBV14 and TRBJ2-3, with D unresolved. This CDR3 region has 16 residues. The ends were cut back, 2 bases at V and 0 bases at J, with 12 bases in the middle. Per the germline V gene, CDR1 is SGHDN and CDR2 is FVKESK. The CDR3 coding sequence is TGTGCCAGCAGCCAAACTGCAGACACTAGCACAGATACGCAGTATTTT. This codes for CASSQTADTSTDTQYF.

A few counts support this clonotype. The chain combines TRBV5-4 with TRBJ2-7; 12 bases match TRBD2. The CDR3 extends over 15 amino acids. With V trimmed by 0 bases and J by 2 bases, 0 bases remained unmatched. The germline gives CDR1 SGHNT, CDR2 YYREEE (reference sequence). CDR3: CASSLASGGAYEQYF. Written as DNA, the CDR3 is TGTGCCAGCAGCTTGGCTAGCGGGGGGGCCTACGAGCAGTACTTC.

Worth noting for this clonotype: A much larger clone sits a single nucleotide away, making a read error possible. The chain has TRBV4-3 and TRBJ1-6; 9 nucleotides line up with TRBD1. Germline V gene data show CDR1 as LGHNA and CDR2 as YSLEER. CDR3 size: 14 residues. CDR3 region: CASSLTGGDSPLYF. For the CDR3, the DNA is TGCGCCAGCAGCCTCACAGGGGGCGATTCACCCCTCTACTTT.

This clonotype has a handful of counts. This chain connects TRBV11-2 to TRBJ2-1; D is unresolved. The V gene lost 4 bases and the J gene lost 4 bases, with 5 bases spanning the gap. CDR1 is SGHAT and CDR2 is FQNNGV in the germline V gene. This CDR3 has 12 amino acids. DNA for the CDR3: TGTGCCAGCAGCTCCCCTTACAATGAGCAGTTCTTC. Protein sequence: CASSSPYNEQFF.

The rearrangement joins TRBV7-9 to TRBJ2-7; D might be TRBD1 (6 bases). The germline V gene encodes CDR1 SEHNR and CDR2 FQNEAQ (reference sequence). The CDR3 loop spans 14 amino acids. V gave up 4 bases and J gave up 5 bases, with 15 bases separating them. The CDR3 coding sequence is TGTGCCAGCAGCTCAGAGCGTCACAGGGACGAGCAGTACGTC. It specifies CASSSERHRDEQYV.

In its sample, this clonotype was seen many times. This chain connects TRBV4-3 to TRBJ1-1; no clear D. The CDR3 spans 13 residues. Germline loops: CDR1 LGHNA, CDR2 YSLEER. Trimming stripped 5 bases from V and 4 bases from J, with 11 bases between. CDR3 sequence reads: CASSSRLGTEAFF. The DNA of the CDR3 is TGCGCCAGCAGCTCCCGGTTGGGCACTGAAGCTTTCTTT.

This clonotype was recorded at least ten times. V gene TRBV19 combines with J gene TRBJ1-2; TRBD1 might be the D (5 bases). The germline CDR1 and CDR2 sequences are LNHDA and SQIVND (reference sequence). The CDR3 extends over 16 amino acids. V dropped 3 bases and J dropped 2 bases, with 16 bases sitting between them. The CDR3 protein is CASSIPAGGENYGYTF. DNA of the CDR3: TGTGCCAGTAGTATCCCGGCGGGGGGTGAGAACTATGGCTACACCTTC.

The sample holds a few counts of this clonotype. V gene TRBV9 combines with J gene TRBJ1-1; D uncertain. This CDR3 region has 13 residues. Germline V gives CDR1 SGDLS, CDR2 YYNGEE. V was pared by 4 bases and J by 4 bases, with 11 bases between. CDR3 amino acids: CASSPTPSTEAFF. DNA for the CDR3: TGTGCCAGCAGCCCGACCCCCAGCACTGAAGCTTTCTTT. Based on the CDR3 plus reference TRBV9 and TRBJ1-1, the full variable domain is DSGVTQTPKHLITATGQRVTLRCSPRSGDLSVYWYQQSLDQGLQFLIQYYNGEERAKGNILERFSAQQFPDLHSELNLSSLELGDSALYFCASSPTPSTEAFFGQGTRLTVV.

This clonotype occurred many times. V gene TRBV19 combines with J gene TRBJ2-1; D not certain. The V gene's germline CDR1 is LNHDA and CDR2 SQIVND (reference sequence). The CDR3 covers 12 residues. The V and J ends lost 1 base and 11 bases respectively, with 9 bases between them. The CDR3 reads CASSIGLAQQFF. CDR3 coding DNA: TGTGCCAGTAGTATAGGCCTGGCTCAGCAGTTCTTC.

Concerning this clonotype itself: A much larger clone is a single base away; this may be a read error. The chain links TRBV5-5 to TRBJ2-5, with 7 nucleotides matching TRBD1. The CDR3 is 14 amino acids. The germline gives CDR1 SGHKS, CDR2 YYEKEE (reference sequence). CDR3 region: CATSRTGLEETQYF. The CDR3 DNA sequence: TGTGCCACCAGCAGGACAGGATTAGAAGAGACCCAGTACTTC.

The rearrangement uses TRBV4-1 and TRBJ2-7; the match to TRBD2 covers 13 bases. The length of the CDR3 is 16 residues. Trimming took 3 bases from V and 6 from J; bases not matched to a gene: 8. From germline, CDR1 is MGHRA and CDR2 YSYEKL. CDR3 bases: TGCGCCAGCAGCCACCTGACTAGCGGGGGGCCCCTCGAGCAGTACTTC. It codes for CASSHLTSGGPLEQYF.

This clonotype was seen many times. The genes are TRBV4-3 and TRBJ2-7, with TRBD1 as a possible D gene (7 bases). CDR3 size: 15 residues. V shed 0 bases and J shed 3 bases, with 12 bases lying between them. In germline, CDR1 is LGHNA, CDR2 YSLEER. In DNA form, the CDR3 reads TGCGCCAGCAGCCAAGAGTCAGGGGGGAACTACGAGCAGTACTTC. This codes for CASSQESGGNYEQYF.

This clonotype was detected a few times. The chain joins TRBV7-9 to TRBJ2-3; unclear D gene. Looked up from germline, CDR1 is SEHNR and CDR2 is FQNEAQ (reference sequence). CDR3 length: 14 residues. Trimming left V 5 bases short and J 4 bases short, with 13 bases between. The CDR3 region is CASSPRSGADTQYF. The CDR3, as DNA: TGTGCCAGCAGCCCAAGGAGTGGCGCAGATACGCAGTATTTT.

This clonotype has ten or more counts. V is TRBV4-2 and J is TRBJ2-2; 8 bases line up with TRBD1. Per the germline V gene, CDR1 is LGHNA and CDR2 is YNFKEQ. The CDR3 has 17 residues. The trim removed 0 bases at V and 5 bases at J, leaving 8 bases unmatched. The CDR3 protein is CASSQEPQGAGTGELFF. The CDR3 bases are TGTGCCAGCAGCCAAGAGCCCCAGGGGGCAGGGACCGGGGAGCTGTTTTTT.

V gene TRBV7-9 combines with J gene TRBJ1-3; tentatively, D is TRBD1 (6 bases). Between the trimmed V and J ends, which lost 5 bases and 4 bases, there was a span of 21 bases. Germline-derived CDR1 and CDR2 are SEHNR and FQNEAQ (reference sequence). The CDR3 is 17 amino acids. This CDR3 is CASSNTILQGTGNTIYF. DNA of the CDR3: TGTGCCAGCAGCAATACGATCCTACAGGGTACAGGAAACACCATATATTTT.

There are many counts of this clonotype. The CDR3 is CASSPRGLMNEQFF. The CDR3 DNA follows: TGTGCCAGCAGCCCTAGGGGGCTCATGAATGAGCAGTTCTTC. The V and J genes are TRBV9 and TRBJ2-1; 7 nucleotides line up with TRBD1. The J segment lost 7 bases and the V segment lost 4 bases, leaving 8 bases of the junction unmatched. The V gene's germline CDR1 is SGDLS and CDR2 YYNGEE. The CDR3 is 14 amino acids.

This clonotype was detected many times. The chain couples TRBV6-2 or TRBV6-3 to TRBJ1-5, with 8 bases fitting TRBD1. The CDR3 spans 15 residues. Germline-derived CDR1 and CDR2 are MNHEY and SVGEGT. V dropped 2 bases and J dropped 8; count of bases not matched to a gene: 8. CDR3 loop: CASSYDRGIPEPQHF. As DNA, the CDR3 is TGTGCCAGCAGTTACGACAGGGGAATACCTGAGCCCCAGCATTTT.

This clonotype was found many times. The V call is TRBV27, the J call TRBJ1-1; TRBD1 is a possible D gene (6 bases). V was clipped by 3 bases and J by 0 bases, with 8 bases between them. This CDR3 comprises 14 residues. Germline lookup yields CDR1 MNHEY and CDR2 SMNVEV (reference sequence). DNA for the CDR3: TGTGCCAGCAGTTTCGGGGGGCTGAACACTGAAGCTTTCTTT. Residues: CASSFGGLNTEAFF.

CDR3 DNA sequence: TGCGCCAGCAGCCAAGCAGGGGGGTTCGAAAAACTGTTTTTT. Protein product: CASSQAGGFEKLFF. This sequence joins TRBV4-3 and TRBJ1-4; 7 bases agree with TRBD1. Trimming at V came to 1 base and at J to 8 bases, leaving 4 bases not matched to a gene. Germline V gives CDR1 LGHNA, CDR2 YSLEER. This CDR3 is 14 amino acids long.

This clonotype was counted at least ten times. V and J are TRBV27 and TRBJ2-1, with 7 nucleotides matching TRBD2. Germline CDR1 MNHEY, CDR2 SMNVEV (reference sequence). The CDR3 is made up of 14 amino acids. After removal of 6 bases from V and 5 bases from J, the junction contained 7 bases not matched to a gene. CDR3: CASRRGVTHNEQFF. In nucleotides, the CDR3 is TGTGCCAGCAGACGGGGGGTTACTCACAATGAGCAGTTCTTC.

The rearrangement uses TRBV5-4 and TRBJ2-5; D not certain. CDR3 size: 13 residues. The germline gives CDR1 SGHNT, CDR2 YYREEE (reference sequence). The V end lost 4 bases, the J end lost 3 bases, and 10 bases lay between the germline ends. The CDR3 DNA is TGTGCCAGCAGCCCGGAGATGGAAGAGACCCAGTACTTC. As protein: CASSPEMEETQYF.

The chain uses TRBV6-2 or TRBV6-3 and TRBJ2-2; D is undetermined. The germline V gene has CDR1 MNHEY and CDR2 SVGEGT. V gave up 6 bases and J gave up 6 bases, with 11 bases separating them. CDR3 length: 13 amino acids. CDR3 loop: CASSAFLAGELFF. In DNA, the CDR3 is TGTGCCAGCAGCGCATTCCTGGCCGGGGAGCTGTTTTTT.

This clonotype was counted a few times. This chain links TRBV6-2 or TRBV6-3 with TRBJ1-1; D perhaps matches TRBD1 (5 bases). CDR1 is MNHEY and CDR2 is SVGEGT in the germline V gene. This CDR3 has 13 amino acids. V was pared by 4 bases and J by 5 bases, with 11 bases between. The CDR3: CASSFSGLTEAFF. The CDR3 DNA reads TGTGCCAGCAGTTTCTCAGGGTTGACTGAAGCTTTCTTT.

The table lists this clonotype with a few counts. This chain joins TRBV20-1 and TRBJ2-6; perhaps TRBD2 as D (5 bases). The CDR3 length is 16 residues. V was shortened by 2 bases and J by 3 bases, with 14 bases between the two germline ends. CDR1 DFQATT and CDR2 SNEGSKA come from the germline V gene (reference sequence). CDR3 protein: CSARRDWGFGANVLTF. The DNA of the CDR3 is TGCAGTGCTAGACGGGATTGGGGTTTTGGGGCCAACGTCCTGACTTTC.

This sequence joins TRBV20-1 and TRBJ2-2, with 9 bases matching TRBD2. This CDR3 is built from 22 residues. V trimming: 3 bases; J trimming: 0 bases; junction bases outside the gene matches: 23. Germline V gives CDR1 DFQATT, CDR2 SNEGSKA (reference sequence). CDR3 sequence reads: CSARDDFGASGAFFTNTGELFF. CDR3 in DNA: TGCAGTGCTAGGGATGATTTTGGGGCTAGCGGGGCCTTTTTTACGAACACCGGGGAGCTGTTTTTT.